The 32 T cell receptor beta chains given below trace back to one sample, sequenced in a study of beta chain features in type 1 diabetes. Expressed TCRB transcripts got sequenced, as all isolated RNA was reverse transcribed. Assay used: immunoSEQ multiplex PCR; TCRdb lists only in-frame clones, some missing. The data contain roughly 300,000 clones, less than 10% of them seen just once; the ten biggest clones take up less than 0.45%. Input material: central memory CD4+ T cells from blood. These receptors were collected from a woman under 30 in good health.

The J gene is TRBJ2-1, the V gene TRBV4-1; D ambiguous. Trimming left V 1 base short and J 8 bases short, with 6 bases between. The CDR3 length is 12 residues. Germline assignment: CDR1 MGHRA and CDR2 YSYEKL. Here the CDR3 DNA reads TGCGCCAGCAGCCAAGTTCGAGATGAGCAGTTCTTC. Its translation is CASSQVRDEQFF.

This clone came up a few times. V gene TRBV6-1 combines with J gene TRBJ1-1; D not resolved. Trimming pared 6 bases from V and 1 base from J, leaving 9 bases between. The germline CDR1 and CDR2 sequences are MNHNS and SASEGT. The CDR3 loop spans 13 amino acids. The CDR3 sequence is CASRENRNTEAFF. The CDR3 DNA follows: TGTGCCAGCAGGGAGAACAGGAACACTGAAGCTTTCTTT.

This clone was seen only a few times. This chain links TRBV11-2 with TRBJ2-2; unclear D gene. Trimming took 6 bases from V and 4 from J, leaving 15 bases between them. The V gene's germline CDR1 is SGHAT and CDR2 FQNNGV. This CDR3 has 15 amino acids. CDR3 sequence (DNA): TGTGCCAGCAGTCGCCGGGCAGGAGTCACCGGGGAGCTGTTTTTT. Translated: CASSRRAGVTGELFF.

The chain uses TRBV27 and TRBJ2-7, with TRBD1 identical over 8 bases. Looked up from germline, CDR1 is MNHEY and CDR2 is SMNVEV (reference sequence). Trimming removed 5 bases from V and 2 bases from J; junction bases left unmatched: 5. This CDR3 has 14 amino acids. The CDR3 loop reads CASSTTGVPYEQYF. The CDR3 nucleotides are TGTGCCAGCAGTACGACAGGGGTACCCTACGAGCAGTACTTC.

This clone appeared a few times. V and J are TRBV21-1 and TRBJ2-1. TRBV21-1 is a pseudogene locus. The CDR3 consists of 14 residues. This CDR3 reads CASSLLEGINEQFF. Written as DNA, the CDR3 is TGTGCCAGCAGCCTCCTCGAAGGGATTAATGAGCAGTTCTTC.

This clone was seen many times. The chain joins TRBV11-2 to TRBJ2-5; 9 nucleotides match TRBD1. V dropped 6 bases and J dropped 1; count of bases not matched to a gene: 3. Germline V gene sequence: CDR1 SGHAT, CDR2 FQNNGV. CDR3 length equals 14 residues. The CDR3 reads CASSQDRGQETQYF. As DNA, the CDR3 is TGTGCCAGCAGTCAGGACAGGGGCCAAGAGACCCAGTACTTC.

The chain recombines TRBV25-1 with TRBJ2-5; 7 bases are a match to TRBD1. V dropped 5 bases and J dropped 2; count of bases not matched to a gene: 8. CDR3 length: 15 residues. Germline V gene lookup returns CDR1 MGHDK and CDR2 SYGVNS. The CDR3 DNA reads TGTGCCAGCAGTAACCGACAGGGTCGTCAAGAGACCCAGTACTTC. Amino acid sequence: CASSNRQGRQETQYF.

V and J are TRBV6-1 and TRBJ2-3; D is perhaps TRBD1 (6 bases). Trimming cost V 6 bases and J 1 base, with 14 bases left between them. CDR1 MNHNS and CDR2 SASEGT come from the germline V gene. The CDR3 runs to 15 residues. CDR3 sequence reads: CASRDQGRRTDTQYF. The CDR3 nucleotides read TGTGCCAGCAGGGACCAGGGGCGGCGCACAGATACGCAGTATTTT.

This clone occurred a few times. The V call is TRBV5-5, the J call TRBJ1-2; 8 positions agree with TRBD1. CDR3 length: 14 amino acids. Germline V CDR1 and CDR2: SGHKS, YYEKEE (reference sequence). V was pared by 4 bases and J by 3 bases, with 5 bases of the junction left unmatched. Written as DNA, the CDR3 is TGTGCCAGCAGCCCGGACAGGGTTTACTATGGCTACACCTTC. Its protein is CASSPDRVYYGYTF.

The chain couples TRBV23-1 to TRBJ2-7; 13 positions match TRBD2. TRBV23-1 is an ORF; its function is uncertain. Losses at the gene ends were 8 bases for V and 2 bases for J; bases not matched to a gene: 15. This CDR3 has 18 residues. The CDR3: CASAAGLAGFLPPYEQYF. In DNA form, the CDR3 reads TGCGCCAGCGCCGCGGGACTAGCGGGATTTTTGCCCCCCTACGAGCAGTACTTC.

Only a few counts were recorded for this clone. The gene calls are TRBV4-3 and TRBJ1-4, with no clear D. The germline CDR1 and CDR2 sequences are LGHNA and YSLEER. The V end lost 6 bases, the J end lost 7 bases, and 15 bases lay between the germline ends. CDR3 length: 14 amino acids. The CDR3 spells CASSPRFGFEKLFF. In DNA form, the CDR3 reads TGCGCCAGCAGTCCAAGGTTTGGGTTTGAAAAACTGTTTTTT.

This clone turned up a few times. The J gene is TRBJ2-7, the V gene TRBV29-1, with TRBD2 matching over 8 bases. Germline V gives CDR1 SQVTM, CDR2 ANQGSEA. V lost 6 bases and J lost 5; bases outside the gene matches: 9. CDR3 length: 13 amino acids. Written as DNA, the CDR3 is TGCAGCGTAAGGGACGGGGGGGGGAACGAGCAGTACTTC. Residues: CSVRDGGGNEQYF.

This clone occurred a few times. The chain carries TRBV4-2 and TRBJ2-5; D might be TRBD2 (5 bases). The V gene lost 0 bases and the J gene lost 4 bases, with 12 bases spanning the gap. Germline-derived CDR1 and CDR2 are LGHNA and YNFKEQ. The CDR3 length is 15 residues. This CDR3 is CASSQEGTRRETQYF. CDR3 nucleotide sequence: TGTGCCAGCAGCCAAGAAGGAACTAGACGAGAGACCCAGTACTTC.

The chain has TRBV5-1 and TRBJ2-5, with 9 bases lining up with TRBD1. V shed 4 bases and J 0 bases; nucleotides not matched to a gene: 7. CDR1 and CDR2 (germline): SGHRS, YFSETQ. The CDR3 has 16 amino acids. CDR3 coding DNA: TGCGCCAGCAGCCAGGGGACAGGGATGTACCAAGAGACCCAGTACTTC. As protein: CASSQGTGMYQETQYF.

This chain links TRBV7-2 with TRBJ2-1, with D uncertain. Germline assignment: CDR1 SGHTA and CDR2 FQGNSA. Trimming removed 3 bases at V and 6 bases at J, with 15 bases between. The CDR3 extends over 15 amino acids. The CDR3 loop reads CASSFGRSWANEQFF. CDR3 nucleotide sequence: TGTGCCAGCAGCTTTGGTAGATCGTGGGCCAATGAGCAGTTCTTC. Variable domain in full (rest from reference TRBV7-2 and TRBJ2-1): GAGVSQSPSNKVTEKGKDVELRCDPISGHTALYWYRQSLGQGLEFLIYFQGNSAPDKSGLPSDRFSAERTGGSVSTLTIQRTQQEDSAVYLCASSFGRSWANEQFFGPGTRLTVL.

This clone was seen only a few times. The genes are TRBV7-2 and TRBJ2-7; TRBD1 or TRBD2 may be the D gene (5 bases each). V lost 3 bases, J lost 3 bases, and 12 bases lay in between. The CDR3 has 14 amino acids. CDR1 is SGHTA and CDR2 is FQGNSA in the germline V gene. Written as DNA, the CDR3 is TGTGCCAGCAGCTTCTCAGGGAGTAGCTACGAGCAGTACTTC. The encoded protein is CASSFSGSSYEQYF.

This clone has at least ten counts. CDR3 amino acids: CASSLRDEQYF. Here the CDR3 DNA reads TGTGCCAGCAGCTTGCGGGACGAGCAGTACTTC. The chain links TRBV7-9 to TRBJ2-7; possibly TRBD2 for D (5 bases). The V gene's germline CDR1 is SEHNR and CDR2 FQNEAQ (reference sequence). CDR3 length: 11 residues. Trimming stripped 3 bases from V and 5 bases from J, with 5 bases between.

This clone was seen repeatedly, ten times or more. The rearrangement joins TRBV5-1 to TRBJ2-1, with D possibly TRBD2 on 5 matching bases. This CDR3 is built from 14 residues. Trimming took 0 bases from V and 7 from J, leaving 11 bases between them. Germline V gene sequence: CDR1 SGHRS, CDR2 YFSETQ. DNA of the CDR3: TGCGCCAGCAGCTTGGTCCCCCAGCGGAATGAGCAGTTCTTC. Translating gives CASSLVPQRNEQFF.

The chain carries TRBV25-1 and TRBJ2-2; D not certain. The CDR3 consists of 14 residues. Trimming removed 0 bases at V and 1 base at J, with 3 bases between. Germline V gene lookup returns CDR1 MGHDK and CDR2 SYGVNS. The CDR3 protein is CASSEYRNTGELFF. CDR3 DNA sequence: TGTGCCAGCAGTGAATACAGGAACACCGGGGAGCTGTTTTTT.

CDR3 sequence reads: CASSSRGIETQYF. In nucleotides, the CDR3 is TGTGCCAGCAGCTCCAGGGGTATAGAGACCCAGTACTTC. This rearrangement joins TRBV7-9 to TRBJ2-5; possibly TRBD1 for D (6 bases). Between the trimmed V and J ends, which lost 4 bases and 4 bases, there was a span of 10 bases. The CDR3 has 13 amino acids. CDR1 and CDR2 from the germline V gene are SEHNR and FQNEAQ (reference sequence).

This rearrangement joins TRBV5-5 to TRBJ2-3, with 7 bases matching TRBD1. This CDR3 spans 16 amino acids. Losses at the gene ends were 0 bases for V and 3 bases for J; bases not matched to a gene: 7. CDR1 and CDR2 from the germline V gene are SGHKS and YYEKEE (reference sequence). CDR3 region: CASSLALTGRTDTQYF. CDR3 nucleotides: TGTGCCAGCAGCTTGGCCCTGACAGGGAGAACAGATACGCAGTATTTT.

This clone showed up many times. CDR3 in amino acids: CASSIRDSNQPQHF. CDR3 coding DNA: TGTGCCAGCAGCATCCGGGACAGCAATCAGCCCCAGCATTTT. This chain joins TRBV7-8 and TRBJ1-5; the D gene is possibly TRBD1 (5 bases). CDR3 length: 14 residues. Trimming pared 5 bases from V and 1 base from J, leaving 9 bases between. The V gene's germline CDR1 is SGHVS and CDR2 FQNEAQ.

This clone was found a few times. CDR3 DNA: TGTGCCAGCAGCTTAGGGCCGAACTCCTACAATGAGCAGTTCTTC. Amino acid sequence: CASSLGPNSYNEQFF. The V call is TRBV7-3, the J call TRBJ2-1; D ambiguous. Germline V gives CDR1 SGHTA, CDR2 FQGTGA. This CDR3 contains 15 residues. Trimming left V 2 bases short and J 0 bases short, with 8 bases between.

This clone was seen only a few times. The gene calls are TRBV27 and TRBJ1-1; 8 nucleotides match TRBD1. This CDR3 region has 15 residues. CDR1 is MNHEY and CDR2 is SMNVEV in the germline V gene (reference sequence). With V trimmed by 5 bases and J by 1 base, 6 bases remained unmatched. The CDR3, as DNA: TGTGCCAGCAGTGGATACAGGGGGGCGAACACTGAAGCTTTCTTT. Encoded protein: CASSGYRGANTEAFF.

This rearrangement joins TRBV9 to TRBJ2-1; 9 bases fit TRBD2. There are 14 residues in the CDR3. Germline CDR1 and CDR2: SGDLS and YYNGEE. J lost 9 bases, V lost 5 bases, and 9 bases had no gene match. CDR3 nucleotides: TGTGCCAGCAGGGGGACGGGAGCGGGAGGTGAGCAGTTCTTC. It specifies CASRGTGAGGEQFF.

This clone was picked up many times. This chain joins TRBV11-1 and TRBJ2-4; 12 bases match TRBD1. Germline lookup yields CDR1 SGHAT and CDR2 FQDESV (reference sequence). The CDR3 runs 17 residues. J lost 0 bases, V lost 6 bases, and 6 bases had no gene match. The CDR3, as DNA: TGTGCCAGCAGGCCGGGACAGGGGGCTTTAGCCAAAAACATTCAGTACTTC. Translating gives CASRPGQGALAKNIQYF.

The J gene is TRBJ2-5, the V gene TRBV13; 13 positions agree with TRBD2. Judging by the DNA end, TRBJ2-7 fits better; the J call may be wrong. CDR1 is PRHDT, CDR2 FYEKMQ, per germline (reference sequence). The CDR3 sequence is 15 residues long. CDR3 amino acids: CASSPGLAGFNEQYF. As DNA, the CDR3 is TGTGCCAGCAGCCCGGGACTAGCGGGATTCAACGAGCAGTACTTC.

This sequence joins TRBV6-6 and TRBJ2-1; D assignment may be TRBD1 or TRBD2 (6 bases each). Germline CDR1 and CDR2: MNHNY and SVGAGI (reference sequence). The CDR3 totals 13 residues. V was pared by 6 bases and J by 6 bases, with 12 bases between. The CDR3 sequence: CASRRGQPNEQFF. DNA for the CDR3: TGTGCCAGCAGGCGGGGACAACCCAATGAGCAGTTCTTC.

The rearrangement uses TRBV6-6 and TRBJ2-3; D uncertain. Trimming cost V 2 bases and J 5 bases, with 14 bases left between them. The germline CDR1 and CDR2 sequences are MNHNY and SVGAGI (reference sequence). This CDR3 is 15 amino acids long. CDR3 bases: TGTGCCAGCAGTTACCCCATGCTTCAGAAAGATACGCAGTATTTT. Amino acid sequence: CASSYPMLQKDTQYF.

The chain links TRBV7-9 to TRBJ1-5; TRBD1 is a possible D gene (6 bases). Trimming took off 5 bases at V and 4 bases at J, with 24 bases between the two ends. This CDR3 is built from 18 residues. CDR1 SEHNR and CDR2 FQNEAQ come from the germline V gene (reference sequence). DNA of the CDR3: TGTGCCAGCAGCCCCCATGGAGGGTACAGGGATGGGAATCAGCCCCAGCATTTT. Translation: CASSPHGGYRDGNQPQHF.

The V and J genes are TRBV9 and TRBJ2-3; the D gene could be TRBD1 or TRBD2 (5 bases each). V lost 0 bases and J 4 bases, leaving 12 bases between the germline ends. Per germline, CDR1 SGDLS and CDR2 YYNGEE. CDR3 length: 15 amino acids. CDR3 sequence reads: CASSVEWGWADTQYF. CDR3 sequence (DNA): TGTGCCAGCAGCGTAGAATGGGGGTGGGCAGATACGCAGTATTTT.

V gene TRBV7-3 combines with J gene TRBJ2-2, with TRBD1 identical over 9 bases. Germline V gene sequence: CDR1 SGHTA, CDR2 FQGTGA. Trimming cost V 2 bases and J 5 bases; bases outside gene matches: 9. This CDR3 is built from 17 residues. In DNA form, the CDR3 reads TGTGCCAGCAGCTTACGTGGGAACAGGGGGCGAACCGGGGAGCTGTTTTTT. Its translation: CASSLRGNRGRTGELFF.